The rows below give T cell receptor beta chains drawn from one sample of a study of Tregs in tolerant kidney transplant recipients. Measured with immunoSEQ multiplex PCR; TCRdb has only the in-frame clones, and not every one. The table shows 50,000 or so clones, with under 95% occurring only once. Sequences were obtained from Tregs from blood. The receptors were sampled from a human donor in good health. CDR3s include the opening cysteine and the closing phenylalanine or tryptophan. The D gene is left open where the match is weak. For some rows the clone size is stated as once, few or many, or as a class when expanded; others skip it.

j_call v_call d_call clone_size cdr3_nt cdr3_aa
TRBJ2-1 TRBV5-4 - - TGTGCCAGCAGCTTGGGATTGGGGTCCTACAATGAGCAGTTCTTC CASSLGLGSYNEQFF
TRBJ1-2 TRBV11-2 - - TGTGCCAGCAGCCCGCAGAGAGCGGCCTATGGCTACACCTTC CASSPQRAAYGYTF
TRBJ1-3 TRBV6-5 - few TGTGCCAGCAGTTATGGAAGCCCTGGAAACACCATATATTTT CASSYGSPGNTIYF
TRBJ2-1 TRBV4-1 TRBD1 - TGCGCCAGCAGCCAACCCGGGACAGGGGCGGACAATGAGCAGTTCTTC CASSQPGTGADNEQFF
TRBJ2-7 TRBV7-2 - - TGTGCCAGCAGCTTAGCGGGACCCTACGAGCAGTACTTC CASSLAGPYEQYF
TRBJ2-5 TRBV10-1 - - TGCGCCAGCAGTGAAACAGGGTGGAGTGAAGAGACCCAGTACTTC CASSETGWSEETQYF
TRBJ1-1 TRBV9 - - TGTGCCAGCAGCGTAGCGGGACGTCTTACAGAGAACACTGAAGCTTTCTTT CASSVAGRLTENTEAFF
TRBJ1-5 TRBV6-5 - - TGTGCCAGCAGTTACTCGAGGTGGGGTACAGGTCAGCCCCAGCATTTT CASSYSRWGTGQPQHF
TRBJ2-5 TRBV7-9 - - TGTGCCAGCAGCCAAGGCATGCAGACCCAGTACTTC CASSQGMQTQYF
TRBJ2-5 TRBV11-2 TRBD2 once TGTGCCAGCAAACTAGGGACTAGCGGGAGCCGGGAGCAGTACTTC CASKLGTSGSREQYF
TRBJ2-2 TRBV5-1 - - TGCGCCAGCAGCTTAGGACAGACGACAACCGGGGAGCTGTTTTTT CASSLGQTTTGELFF
TRBJ2-1 TRBV11-2 TRBD2 - TGTGCCAGCAGCCCAGGGACTAGCGGGAGGGTCAAGCAGTTCTTC CASSPGTSGRVKQFF
TRBJ2-5 TRBV6-5 - - TGTGCCAGCAGTTACGGCGGGGATAAGCAGTACTTC CASSYGGDKQYF
TRBJ1-3 TRBV7-8 TRBD1 - TGTGCCAGCAGTCGGACAGGAGCTACTGGAAACACCATATATTTT CASSRTGATGNTIYF
TRBJ1-3 TRBV30 - - TGTGCCTGGAGGACCGGTCTCTCTGGAAACACCATATATTTT CAWRTGLSGNTIYF
TRBJ1-3 TRBV6-5 - - TGTGCCAGCAGTTACTTGATCGGGGGGCAAGGAAACACCATATATTTT CASSYLIGGQGNTIYF
TRBJ2-3 TRBV29-1 TRBD2 - TGCAGCGTTGAAGGGACTAGCGGCAGGACAGATACGCAGTATTTT CSVEGTSGRTDTQYF
TRBJ2-5 TRBV15 TRBD1 - TGTGCCACCAGCCGATGGACAGGGGAAGAGACCCAGTACTTC CATSRWTGEETQYF
TRBJ2-7 TRBV6-5 TRBD2 once TGTGCCAGCAGTCCCCTCAGCGGGAGCCACGAGCAGTACTTC CASSPLSGSHEQYF
TRBJ2-1 TRBV4-2 - - TGTGCCAGCAGCCAAGGCGGGACGGAAGACAATGAGCAGTTCTTC CASSQGGTEDNEQFF
TRBJ2-7 TRBV2 TRBD1 - TGTGCCAGCAGGGACAGGGGGCCCGAGCAGTACTTC CASRDRGPEQYF
TRBJ2-7 TRBV6-6 - - TGTGCCAGCAGGAGTGGTCCGGGGGCTGGCGAGCAGTACTTC CASRSGPGAGEQYF
TRBJ2-5 TRBV7-8 - - TGTGCCAGCAGCTTACGGGGGCGAGGAGAGACCCAGTACTTC CASSLRGRGETQYF
TRBJ2-1 TRBV6-5 - - TGTGCCAGCAGTTACTCGGGGGTCCCCAAATACAATGAGCAGTTCTTC CASSYSGVPKYNEQFF
TRBJ2-7 TRBV19 - - TGTGCCAGTAGTGACCAGCCCCTTCTGGGTTCCCACGAGCAGTACTTC CASSDQPLLGSHEQYF
TRBJ2-7 TRBV30 TRBD1 - TGTGCCTGGGGGGGACAGAAGCAGTACTTC CAWGGQKQYF
TRBJ2-3 TRBV5-1 TRBD2 - TGCGCCAGCAGCTTGGGTTCTAGCGGGATTGGAGATACGCAGTATTTT CASSLGSSGIGDTQYF
TRBJ2-7 TRBV5-1 - - TGCGCCAGCAGCGCACAGGGACCTTCCTACGAGCAGTACTTC CASSAQGPSYEQYF
TRBJ1-1 TRBV5-8 TRBD1 - TGTGCCAGCAGCTGGGGGGTGACAGGGAGAGAGACTGAAGCTTTCTTT CASSWGVTGRETEAFF
TRBJ1-2 TRBV19 - once TGTGCCAGTACCCATAAAGGGATCCCTGGCTACACCTTC CASTHKGIPGYTF
TRBJ1-5 TRBV4-2 - once TGTGCCAGCAGCCAAGGGGCTCAGCCCCAGCATTTT CASSQGAQPQHF
TRBJ2-5 TRBV5-1 TRBD1 - TGCGCCAGCAGCTTGCCAGGGGGAGAGACCCAGTACTTC CASSLPGGETQYF
TRBJ1-5 TRBV2 - - TGTGCCAGCAGCGAGAAAAATCAGCCCCAGCATTTT CASSEKNQPQHF
TRBJ1-2 TRBV28 - - TGTGCCAGCAGTTTGCCTGCCCATTATGGCTACACCTTC CASSLPAHYGYTF
TRBJ2-3 TRBV4-1 - once TGCGCCAGCAGCCAAGTGGGGTCGGGACTTTACACAGATACGCAGTATTTT CASSQVGSGLYTDTQYF
TRBJ1-2 TRBV27 TRBD1 - TGTGCCAGCAGTCTGGGACAGGGAGGCTATGGCTACACCTTC CASSLGQGGYGYTF
TRBJ2-7 TRBV7-9 TRBD2 - TGTGCCAGCAGCCCCCAGGGGCTGACTAGCGGGATCTCCTACGAGCAGTACTTC CASSPQGLTSGISYEQYF